This TCR beta chain emerged from a study of blood T cell repertoires in COVID-19. Study at large: Collection of acute and convalescent COVID-19 samples took place in the United States, Italy and Spain. In each case, the material was cDNA or gDNA derived from T cells, B-cell-depleted T cells, or PBMCs.

The CDR3 is 16 amino acids. As originally analysed: From reference gene primer amplification, estimates of nucleated cell counts were derived. Assay used: immunoSEQ multiplex PCR; TCRdb lists only in-frame clones, some missing. Clone size and the V and J calls come from that table; the DNA yielded D and trimming. The data show more than 120,000 clones, approximately 89% seen once. Source material: peripheral blood. The clonotype was recovered from a human donor in a cohort sampled during active COVID-19. The chain is built from TRBV21-1 and TRBJ2-2; the table's D call, TRBD1, has no DNA check behind it. TRBV21-1 is annotated as a pseudogene. CDR3 in amino acids: CASSKRGQSHTGELFF. CDR3 nucleotide sequence: TGTGCCAGCAGCAAAAGGGGCCAATCCCACACCGGGGAGCTGTTTTTT.